The sequence of this T cell receptor (beta chain) was determined in a study of CD8 T cells in ankylosing spondylitis. TCRdb redid the calling of the 5' RACE reads with MiXCR, one entry per CDR3 protein. The data show about 240,000 distinct CDR3 sequences, with approximately 9% seen just once and 6.5% to 7% held by the top ten. The germline CDR1 and CDR2 sequences are SGHTA and FQGNSA. V lost 6 bases and J 4 bases, leaving 15 bases between the germline ends. The CDR3 runs to 14 residues. The TCR originated in a male donor with ankylosing spondylitis or in good health (not recorded which). Sequencing used blood, either unsorted or a sorted T cell fraction (not recorded which). The gene calls are TRBV7-2 and TRBJ1-2, with a possible D match to TRBD1 (5 bases). CDR3 bases: TGTGCCAGCAGAGAGGGGCGGGGTCGCTATGGCTACACCTTC. Its protein is CASREGRGRYGYTF.